The following is a T cell receptor beta chain sequence with its context. Its target antigen remains unknown. No clone much larger than this one lies a single base away; base qualities are absent. The library was prepared using RT-PCR. This sample was sequenced with a NextSeq 550. Through fastp at Q25 and MiXCR, TCRdb rebuilt clones from the public reads, retaining in-frame beta chains. Merged by CDR3 protein, the rows form single entries marked with the most common genes and DNA. The sample table holds about a million distinct CDR3 sequences, of which roughly 17% were seen once. The top ten hold 5% to 6.5% of the sample. This record comes from a study of patients and donors after allogeneic stem cell transplantation (dated by TCRdb to 2020 to 2021). At the junction V is shortened by 3 bases and J by 8 bases; bases outside the gene matches: 8. The CDR3 goes from the cysteine to the phenylalanine over 15 residues. The retained sequence is limited to the CDR3, 45 bases, with the frame set at the first base. Sequences SGHAT (CDR1) and FQNNGV (CDR2) are obtained from the germline V gene.

The chain employs TRBV11-2 and TRBJ2-3, with TRBD2 identical over 10 junction bases. Sequenced: blood, either unsorted or a sorted T cell fraction (not recorded which). The sequence was obtained from a human donor who was either an allogeneic HSCT recipient or a stem cell or donor lymphocyte infusion donor (not recorded which). It is not recorded whose cells these are; they may come from a transplant donor. In nucleotide form, the sequence is TGTGCCAGCAGCTTTTGGGGACTAGCGACCGCTACGCAGTATTTT. Translated, this is CASSFWGLATATQYF.